Each of the 23 T cell receptor beta chains below was sequenced from the same sample in a study of T cells in Graves' hyperthyroidism and ophthalmopathy. RNA transcripts served as the template for amplifying TCR beta CDR3 regions. Initially, a first-round RT-PCR of the TCR CDR3 employed the HTBI primer set. Via MiXCR, TCRdb re-called the multiplex PCR reads, giving one row per CDR3 protein. Among about 350,000 distinct CDR3 sequences listed, roughly an eighth were seen once. The sample consisted of blood. The receptors stem from a woman aged 40 to 55 with Graves' ophthalmopathy.

This clonotype has ten or more counts. V is TRBV27 and J is TRBJ1-5; the D gene is possibly TRBD1 (6 bases). Looked up from germline, CDR1 is MNHEY and CDR2 is SMNVEV (reference sequence). This CDR3 has 16 residues. V was cut by 7 bases and J by 0 bases, with 16 bases left in between. The CDR3: CASTPTGGGSNQPQHF. The CDR3 coding sequence is TGTGCCAGCACCCCGACAGGAGGAGGTAGCAATCAGCCCCAGCATTTT.

This clonotype appeared many times. The chain carries TRBV12-3 or TRBV12-4 and TRBJ2-7; 8 bases agree with TRBD2. The CDR3 is 16 amino acids. V gave up 6 bases and J gave up 4 bases; unmatched junction bases: 14. The CDR3 sequence: CASSFSAGAEGYEQYF. The CDR3 DNA is TGTGCCAGCAGCTTTTCAGCGGGGGCCGAGGGATACGAGCAGTACTTC.

J is TRBJ2-7 and V is TRBV7-2, with D tentatively TRBD2 (6 bases). CDR1 is SGHTA, CDR2 FQGNSA, per germline. V was shortened by 2 bases and J by 5 bases, with 10 bases between the two germline ends. This CDR3 contains 13 residues. CDR3 residues: CASSLRGADEQYF. The CDR3 bases are TGTGCCAGCAGCTTACGCGGGGCGGACGAGCAGTACTTC.

J is TRBJ2-2 and V is TRBV6-2 or TRBV6-3; TRBD2 matches at 12 bases. Germline values: CDR1 MNHEY, CDR2 SVGEGT. The CDR3 sequence is 20 residues long. With V trimmed by 2 bases and J by 4 bases, 14 bases remained unmatched. The CDR3 region has the DNA TGTGCCAGCAGTTACCGCGGTGCTAGCGGGGGGGCCTTTGCCACCGGGGAGCTGTTTTTT. Translating gives CASSYRGASGGAFATGELFF.

At least ten counts were recorded for this clonotype. The chain employs TRBV12-3 or TRBV12-4 and TRBJ1-1, with TRBD1 as a possible D gene (5 bases). There are 15 residues in the CDR3. V shed 6 bases and J shed 4 bases, with 18 bases lying between them. The CDR3 loop reads CASSPSDRLGTEAFF. The CDR3 DNA sequence: TGTGCCAGCAGCCCTTCTGACAGATTGGGCACTGAAGCTTTCTTT.

In its sample, this clonotype was seen many times. The gene calls are TRBV5-8 and TRBJ1-1; D remains ambiguous. V lost 0 bases and J 10 bases, leaving 7 bases between the germline ends. CDR1 is SGHTS, CDR2 YDEGEE, per germline. The CDR3 has 11 residues. Written as DNA, the CDR3 is TGTGCCAGCAGCTTGGCGGTGGCAGCTTTCTTT. This sequence encodes CASSLAVAAFF.

The J gene is TRBJ1-2, the V gene TRBV4-1; 7 nucleotides agree with TRBD1. This CDR3 comprises 14 residues. Germline loops: CDR1 MGHRA, CDR2 YSYEKL. Trimming cost V 4 bases and J 2 bases; bases outside gene matches: 4. The CDR3 DNA reads as TGCGCCAGCAGCCCGGGACAGTTCAACTATGGCTACACCTTC. Its translation: CASSPGQFNYGYTF.

This clonotype was seen many times. The V gene is TRBV11-2, the J gene TRBJ2-3; D is uncertain. Trimming took off 3 bases at V and 2 bases at J, with 3 bases between the two ends. Germline assignment: CDR1 SGHAT and CDR2 FQNNGV. The CDR3 spans 12 residues. CDR3 sequence (DNA): TGTGCCAGCAGCTTCGACACAGATACGCAGTATTTT. Amino acid sequence: CASSFDTDTQYF.

Many counts were recorded for this clonotype. The chain carries TRBV6-1 and TRBJ2-1, with 12 positions matching TRBD2. This CDR3 is 16 amino acids long. With 5 bases clipped from V and 5 bases from J, the junction kept 7 bases outside the gene matches. Per the germline V gene, CDR1 is MNHNS and CDR2 is SASEGT. The CDR3 region is CASSNQLAGGNNEQFF. The CDR3 region has the DNA TGTGCCAGCAGTAACCAACTAGCGGGGGGTAACAATGAGCAGTTCTTC.

This clonotype showed up many times. The chain has TRBV15 and TRBJ2-1; unclear D gene. Germline CDR1 and CDR2: LNHNV and YYDKDF (reference sequence). V lost 0 bases and J 4 bases, leaving 7 bases between the germline ends. CDR3 length: 14 residues. The CDR3 DNA is TGTGCCACCAGCAGAGATACCGGATACAATGAGCAGTTCTTC. Translating gives CATSRDTGYNEQFF.

In this sample, this clonotype turned up many times. This CDR3 is CAWSDSYEQYF. As DNA, the CDR3 is TGTGCCTGGAGTGATTCCTACGAGCAGTACTTC. The chain employs TRBV30 and TRBJ2-7; no definite D call. Trimming removed 1 base at V and 1 base at J, with 2 bases between. Germline V gives CDR1 GTSNPN, CDR2 SVGIG (reference sequence). The CDR3 contains 11 residues.

There are a few counts of this clonotype. The chain has TRBV24-1 and TRBJ2-2, with 7 bases identical to TRBD1. The V and J ends lost 4 bases and 5 bases, in that order; junction bases with no gene match: 9. CDR1 is KGHDR and CDR2 is SFDVKD in the germline V gene. The CDR3 is 16 amino acids. The CDR3 DNA reads as TGTGCCACCAGTGACCGGTCGACAGGGTGGACCGGGGAGCTGTTTTTT. It translates to CATSDRSTGWTGELFF.

This clonotype showed up many times. The chain combines TRBV14 with TRBJ2-5, with 7 positions matching TRBD1. This CDR3 spans 14 amino acids. Unmatched junction bases numbered 4, after V lost 5 bases and J lost 1 base. Per the germline V gene, CDR1 is SGHDN and CDR2 is FVKESK. The CDR3 loop reads CASSGGQPQETQYF. CDR3 nucleotide sequence: TGTGCCAGCAGCGGGGGACAGCCCCAAGAGACCCAGTACTTC.

This clonotype appeared many times. This chain connects TRBV10-3 to TRBJ1-5, with 7 bases aligning to TRBD1. Germline V gene sequence: CDR1 ENHRY, CDR2 SYGVKD. The CDR3 totals 15 residues. The trim removed 4 bases at V and 3 bases at J, leaving 6 bases unmatched. As DNA, the CDR3 is TGTGCCATCAGTGGCGACAGGGTTGACAATCAGCCCCAGCATTTT. Its translation: CAISGDRVDNQPQHF.

This clonotype has just a few counts. This clone may be a read error of a much larger clone one base away. The chain combines TRBV7-2 with TRBJ2-7; 8 bases align to TRBD2. The V gene's germline CDR1 is SGHTA and CDR2 FQGNSA. The CDR3 consists of 15 residues. DNA of the CDR3: TGTGCCAGCAGCATGACTAGCGCTATCTCCTGCGAGCAGTACTTC. Encoded protein: CASSMTSAISCEQYF. Full variable domain (missing parts from reference TRBV7-2 and TRBJ2-7): GAGVSQSPSNKVTEKGKDVELRCDPISGHTALYWYRQSLGQGLEFLIYFQGNSAPDKSGLPSDRFSAERTGGSVSTLTIQRTQQEDSAVYLCASSMTSAISCEQYFGPGTRLTVT.

A few counts support this clonotype. This clone may be a read error of a much larger clone one base away. The chain employs TRBV13 and TRBJ1-6; no firm D call. Germline CDR1 PRHDT, CDR2 FYEKMQ (reference sequence). V lost 0 bases, J lost 8 bases, and 8 bases lay in between. This CDR3 region has 14 residues. DNA of the CDR3: TGTGCCAGCAGCTTAGGGACGAGACATTCACCCCTCCACTTT. Residues: CASSLGTRHSPLHF.

In its sample, this clonotype was seen many times. The genes are TRBV2 and TRBJ2-1, with a tentative D call TRBD2 (7 bases). The CDR3 extends over 13 amino acids. Trimming took off 7 bases at V and 6 bases at J, with 13 bases between the two ends. Germline V gene lookup returns CDR1 SNHLY and CDR2 FYNNEI. CDR3 residues: CASNPGEGNEQFF. For the CDR3, the DNA is TGTGCCAGCAACCCAGGGGAGGGCAATGAGCAGTTCTTC. Full variable domain (missing parts from reference TRBV2 and TRBJ2-1): EPEVTQTPSHQVTQMGQEVILRCVPISNHLYFYWYRQILGQKVEFLVSFYNNEISEKSEIFDDQFSVERPDGSNFTLKIRSTKLEDSAMYFCASNPGEGNEQFFGPGTRLTVL.

This clonotype has a count of ten or more. The V call is TRBV12-3 or TRBV12-4, the J call TRBJ2-2; no clear D gene. This CDR3 spans 15 amino acids. V was cut by 3 bases and J by 3 bases, with 11 bases left in between. CDR3 bases: TGTGCCAGCAGTTTGGGTTCCCACTACACCGGGGAGCTGTTTTTT. Its translation is CASSLGSHYTGELFF.

With respect to this clonotype: This may be a read error, as it is one base from a much larger clone. J is TRBJ2-3 and V is TRBV25-1; D gene unclear. The germline V gene has CDR1 MGHDK and CDR2 SYGVNS. This CDR3 has 12 amino acids. V gave up 11 bases and J gave up 6 bases, with 15 bases separating them. The DNA of the CDR3 is TGTGCCTGCAATGATTTAAGTGATACGCAGTATTTT. Amino acids: CACNDLSDTQYF.

This clonotype has at least ten counts. The chain has TRBV12-3 or TRBV12-4 and TRBJ2-3; D call uncertain. The CDR3 covers 17 residues. V gave up 5 bases and J gave up 0 bases, with 18 bases separating them. The CDR3 region is CASSPRAPGISTDTQYF. As DNA, the CDR3 is TGTGCCAGCAGTCCCAGAGCACCTGGGATAAGCACAGATACGCAGTATTTT.

This clonotype appeared many times. The CDR3 sequence is CASTRRGGLTNTEAFF. CDR3 bases: TGTGCCAGCACTCGACGAGGGGGACTTACGAACACTGAAGCTTTCTTT. This chain connects TRBV7-9 to TRBJ1-1, with D possibly TRBD1 on 6 matching bases. V lost 7 bases and J lost 1, with 19 bases in between. There are 16 residues in the CDR3. Germline-derived CDR1 and CDR2 are SEHNR and FQNEAQ (reference sequence).

The chain recombines TRBV19 with TRBJ2-7, with 7 bases fitting TRBD1. Unmatched junction bases numbered 13, after V lost 11 bases and J lost 3 bases. Germline V CDR1 and CDR2: LNHDA, SQIVND (reference sequence). The CDR3 has 14 residues. In nucleotides, the CDR3 is TGTGCCCCTCAACGACAGGGAATCCACTACGAGCAGTACTTC. Its translation: CAPQRQGIHYEQYF.

In this sample, this clonotype turned up many times. The chain uses TRBV30 and TRBJ1-5; a weak D match, TRBD1 (5 bases). V lost 2 bases, J lost 0 bases, and 5 bases lay in between. The CDR3 runs 13 residues. The germline V gene has CDR1 GTSNPN and CDR2 SVGIG (reference sequence). CDR3 amino acids: CAWSRGSNQPQHF. CDR3 DNA sequence: TGTGCCTGGAGTAGGGGTAGCAATCAGCCCCAGCATTTT.